What follows are 13 T cell receptor beta chains derived from one specimen sequenced in a study of shared clonotypes between healthy human individuals. The assay was immunoSEQ multiplex PCR, and TCRdb's table has in-frame clones only and misses some. The data contain about 680,000 clones, roughly 72% of them singletons. What was sequenced was memory CD4+ T cells sorted from blood. The subset denotes: CD45RA-negative fraction. These receptors all come from a woman in her thirties in good health.

The chain carries TRBV5-1 and TRBJ2-5, with D perhaps matching TRBD1 (5 bases). This CDR3 comprises 14 residues. Trimming stripped 1 base from V and 2 bases from J, with 9 bases between. Germline lookup yields CDR1 SGHRS and CDR2 YFSETQ. Written as DNA, the CDR3 is TGCGCCAGCAGCTTGCGGGCAGGGCAAGAGACCCAGTACTTC. This encodes CASSLRAGQETQYF.

V is TRBV4-1 and J is TRBJ2-5, with no clear D. Germline lookup yields CDR1 MGHRA and CDR2 YSYEKL. CDR3 length: 11 amino acids. V was pared by 2 bases and J by 5 bases, with 3 bases between. The CDR3 sequence is CASSQSETQYF. The CDR3 bases are TGCGCCAGCAGCCAAAGTGAGACCCAGTACTTC.

J is TRBJ2-4 and V is TRBV5-1, with D unresolved. The CDR3 length is 16 residues. V lost 2 bases, J lost 0 bases, and 12 bases lay in between. Germline CDR1 reads SGHRS; CDR2 reads YFSETQ. The chain's CDR3 is CASSLTVGLAKNIQYF. In DNA, the CDR3 is TGCGCCAGCAGCTTAACAGTGGGCCTAGCCAAAAACATTCAGTACTTC.

The CDR3 coding sequence is TGTGCCAGCAGCTTAGTAGCCCGCGGCACTGAAGCTTTCTTT. Its translation: CASSLVARGTEAFF. The chain has TRBV7-2 and TRBJ1-1; no definite D call. Trimming took 1 base from V and 4 from J, leaving 10 bases between them. The CDR3 has 14 amino acids. Germline assignment: CDR1 SGHTA and CDR2 FQGNSA.

The chain uses TRBV6-4 and TRBJ1-4, with D possibly matching TRBD1 (6 bases). CDR1 and CDR2 from the germline V gene are MRHNA and SNTAGT. V was shortened by 6 bases and J by 5 bases, with 19 bases between the two germline ends. This CDR3 comprises 16 residues. CDR3 sequence (DNA): TGTGCCAGCAGAGAGCTCAACAGGGAGAGAAATGAAAAACTGTTTTTT. This codes for CASRELNRERNEKLFF.

This chain uses TRBV10-1 with TRBJ1-2, with 8 bases fitting TRBD1. This CDR3 has 15 amino acids. The J segment lost 8 bases and the V segment lost 9 bases, leaving 17 bases of the junction unmatched. CDR1 is WNHNN and CDR2 is SYGVQD in the germline V gene (reference sequence). CDR3: CASSSHRDRFGGYTF. The CDR3 bases are TGCGCCAGTAGTTCACACCGGGACAGGTTTGGGGGCTACACCTTC.

V is TRBV5-6 and J is TRBJ2-5; D is unclear. V was trimmed by 0 bases and J by 5 bases, leaving 14 bases between them. This CDR3 is built from 15 residues. Looked up from germline, CDR1 is SGHDT and CDR2 is YYEEEE. CDR3 sequence (DNA): TGTGCCAGCAGCTTGGGGGCTAGAGAGTGGGAGACCCAGTACTTC. As protein: CASSLGAREWETQYF.

The rearrangement joins TRBV7-9 to TRBJ2-7, with 8 bases matching TRBD1. CDR1 is SEHNR, CDR2 FQNEAQ, per germline (reference sequence). The CDR3 is made up of 13 amino acids. V lost 5 bases, J lost 5 bases, and 5 bases stayed unmatched. The CDR3 region has the DNA TGTGCCAGCAGCCGACAGGGGATCCACGAGCAGTACTTC. As protein: CASSRQGIHEQYF.

This clone was picked up a small number of times. The rearrangement links TRBV28 to TRBJ2-1, with D perhaps matching TRBD1 or TRBD2 (5 bases each). Germline loops: CDR1 MDHEN, CDR2 SYDVKM. The ends were cut back, 6 bases at V and 9 bases at J, with 15 bases in the middle. This CDR3 is 13 amino acids long. This CDR3 reads CASRRVIQGEQFF. Written as DNA, the CDR3 is TGTGCCAGCAGGCGGGTTATTCAGGGTGAGCAGTTCTTC.

As concerns this clone: Other DNA sequences in this specimen translate into the identical CDR3. The CDR3 here is CASSNQGTGSYEQYF. DNA for the CDR3: TGTGCCAGTAGTAACCAAGGGACAGGGTCCTACGAGCAGTACTTC. V usage is TRBV19 and J usage is TRBJ2-7; 9 nucleotides align to TRBD1. The germline V gene has CDR1 LNHDA and CDR2 SQIVND (reference sequence). Unmatched junction bases numbered 5, after V lost 4 bases and J lost 1 base. The CDR3 consists of 15 residues.

V gene TRBV5-4 combines with J gene TRBJ2-5, with no clear D. The CDR3 loop spans 13 amino acids. CDR1 is SGHNT, CDR2 YYREEE, per germline (reference sequence). Trimming took off 0 bases at V and 2 bases at J, with 5 bases between the two ends. This chain's CDR3 is CASSLDIQETQYF. CDR3 sequence (DNA): TGTGCCAGCAGCTTGGATATTCAAGAGACCCAGTACTTC.

This chain uses TRBV30 with TRBJ2-1, with TRBD1 as a possible D gene (5 bases). V was cut by 4 bases and J by 4 bases, with 17 bases left in between. The CDR3 has 15 amino acids. CDR1 is GTSNPN and CDR2 is SVGIG in the germline V gene (reference sequence). DNA of the CDR3: TGTGCCTGGAATGGGGTTGGAAAGGGGTACAATGAGCAGTTCTTC. This sequence encodes CAWNGVGKGYNEQFF.

The V and J genes are TRBV7-9 and TRBJ2-1, with 7 bases identical to TRBD2. Germline V CDR1 and CDR2: SEHNR, FQNEAQ (reference sequence). V lost 4 bases, J lost 1 base, and 7 bases stayed unmatched. CDR3 length: 16 amino acids. The CDR3 bases are TGTGCCAGCAGCTCCTGGGGGAGGGATTCCTACAATGAGCAGTTCTTC. Translated: CASSSWGRDSYNEQFF.